These T cell receptor beta chains were read from a single sample in a study of cytomegalovirus exposure and HLA in healthy donors. The table came from immunoSEQ multiplex PCR; TCRdb's copy has only in-frame clones and leaves some out. This table holds about 57,000 clones, more than 75% found once. Source material: PBMCs. Receptor source: a male donor in good health and CMV-seronegative. The CDR3 runs from the conserved cysteine through the conserved F or W. The D gene is left open where the match is weak. Some rows mark clone size as missing; the rest say once, few, many or name a class of expanded clone.

J,size,V,D,CDR3,DNA
TRBJ1-4,NA,TRBV7-6,NA,CASSLSVRGGNEKLFF,TGTGCCAGCAGCTTATCAGTCCGGGGAGGAAACGAAAAACTGTTTTTT
TRBJ2-3,NA,TRBV6-1,TRBD2,CASSETSGGAGTDTQYF,TGTGCCAGCAGTGAGACTAGCGGGGGGGCTGGAACAGATACGCAGTATTTT
TRBJ2-3,NA,TRBV5-1,NA,CASSRTTSTDTQYF,TGCGCCAGCAGCCGGACTACTAGCACAGATACGCAGTATTTT
TRBJ2-3,NA,TRBV9,TRBD2,CASSVVGGAGDTQYF,TGTGCCAGCAGCGTAGTCGGGGGGGCTGGAGATACGCAGTATTTT
TRBJ2-3,NA,TRBV7-9,NA,CASSFLTDTQYF,TGTGCCAGCAGCTTTCTGACAGATACGCAGTATTTT
TRBJ2-5,NA,TRBV6-6,NA,CASSDTGVGETQYF,TGTGCCAGCAGCGATACAGGAGTTGGAGAGACCCAGTACTTC
TRBJ2-3,NA,TRBV9,NA,CASSAIWAAGRDTQYF,TGTGCCAGCAGCGCTATATGGGCGGCGGGGAGGGATACGCAGTATTTT
TRBJ1-3,few,TRBV7-6,NA,CASSPQGIGNTIYF,TGTGCCAGCAGCCCGCAGGGGATTGGAAACACCATATATTTT
TRBJ2-5,NA,TRBV30,TRBD1,CAWSTGGQETQYF,TGTGCCTGGTCGACAGGGGGCCAAGAGACCCAGTACTTC
TRBJ1-6,few,TRBV4-1,TRBD1,CASRPPNRGEGSPLHF,TGCGCCAGCCGCCCTCCAAACAGGGGGGAAGGTTCACCCCTCCACTTT
TRBJ1-5,NA,TRBV11-2,NA,CASSLGGRDNQPQHF,TGTGCCAGCAGCTTAGGTGGCAGGGACAATCAGCCCCAGCATTTT
TRBJ2-4,NA,TRBV11-2,NA,CASSLDAPGTRAKNIQYF,TGTGCCAGCAGCTTAGATGCCCCAGGGACTCGAGCCAAAAACATTCAGTACTTC
TRBJ1-4,NA,TRBV4-3,NA,CASSQGGHRTTWEKLFF,TGCGCCAGCAGCCAAGGGGGACACCGCACCACTTGGGAAAAACTGTTTTTT
TRBJ2-4,NA,TRBV4-2,TRBD1,CASSQGQGGNIQYF,TGTGCCAGCAGCCAAGGACAGGGGGGAAACATTCAGTACTTC
TRBJ1-5,few,TRBV27,NA,CASSFEGHSNQPQHF,TGTGCCAGCAGTTTTGAGGGACATAGCAATCAGCCCCAGCATTTT
TRBJ2-3,NA,TRBV11-1,TRBD2,CASSLLAGVTDTQYF,TGTGCCAGCAGCTTATTAGCGGGGGTCACAGATACGCAGTATTTT